This T cell receptor beta chain is drawn from a study of blood T cell repertoires in COVID-19. The germline V and J ends were trimmed by 4 bases and 0 bases, with 12 bases remaining between them. The CDR3 has 16 residues. Germline CDR1 is LGHNA and CDR2 is YSLEER. Assay: immunoSEQ multiplex PCR; the TCRdb copy retains only in-frame clones and omits some. The sample has approximately 89,000 clones; about 83% are singletons. This receptor was obtained from a woman aged 70-85 years with acute or convalescent COVID-19. Sequencing was performed on peripheral blood. V is TRBV4-3 and J is TRBJ2-2; D gene unclear. The CDR3 sequence is CASSPETVSNTGELFF. CDR3 DNA: TGCGCCAGCAGCCCCGAGACTGTCTCGAACACCGGGGAGCTGTTTTTT.